Shown below are 5 T cell receptor beta chains from a single sample sequenced in a study of graft-versus-host responses after intestinal transplantation. Clones were read by immunoSEQ multiplex PCR, and TCRdb kept only the in-frame ones, dropping some. This table has about 88,000 clones, less than 95% appearing once. What these receptors recognize is not known. The material was unstimulated CD4+ T cells sorted from spleen or lymph node cells, obtained before transplant. The receptors shown here come from a human donor who was the organ donor for an intestinal transplant.

The CDR3 here is CASSLVGTAYSYEQYF. CDR3 nucleotide sequence: TGTGCCAGCAGCTTAGTTGGTACCGCCTACTCCTACGAGCAGTACTTC. This chain uses TRBV7-2 with TRBJ2-7; D is uncertain. V was shortened by 1 base and J by 0 bases, with 13 bases between the two germline ends. Germline CDR1 reads SGHTA; CDR2 reads FQGNSA. The CDR3 totals 16 residues. Variable domain in full (rest from reference TRBV7-2 and TRBJ2-7): GAGVSQSPSNKVTEKGKDVELRCDPISGHTALYWYRQSLGQGLEFLIYFQGNSAPDKSGLPSDRFSAERTGGSVSTLTIQRTQQEDSAVYLCASSLVGTAYSYEQYFGPGTRLTVT.

This clone was seen only once. This sequence joins TRBV7-9 and TRBJ1-1; D is uncertain. V was shortened by 5 bases and J by 3 bases, with 7 bases between the two germline ends. This CDR3 has 12 residues. Germline V lookup: CDR1 SEHNR, CDR2 FQNEAQ (reference sequence). CDR3: CASSVQYTEAFF. As DNA, the CDR3 is TGTGCCAGCAGCGTCCAATACACTGAAGCTTTCTTT.

The chain is built from TRBV7-3 and TRBJ2-7; possibly TRBD2 for D (6 bases). This CDR3 region has 14 residues. The germline gives CDR1 SGHTA, CDR2 FQGTGA. Between the trimmed V and J ends, which lost 0 bases and 7 bases, there was a span of 13 bases. The CDR3: CASSLTPTGGEQYF. For the CDR3, the DNA is TGTGCCAGCAGCTTAACCCCCACCGGGGGAGAGCAGTACTTC.

J is TRBJ1-1 and V is TRBV10-3; D is perhaps TRBD1 (6 bases). CDR3 length: 13 residues. Trimming removed 8 bases from V and 3 bases from J, with 13 bases in between. Germline values: CDR1 ENHRY, CDR2 SYGVKD. This chain's CDR3 is CAIRPDRDTEAFF. The CDR3 nucleotides are TGTGCCATCCGCCCGGACAGAGACACTGAAGCTTTCTTT.

V gene TRBV10-3 combines with J gene TRBJ2-2; TRBD2 agrees at 8 bases. Germline V CDR1 and CDR2: ENHRY, SYGVKD. The CDR3 runs to 14 residues. Germline trimming cut 2 bases from V and 6 bases from J; bases unmatched to any gene: 2. The CDR3, as DNA: TGTGCCATCAGTGAGGGACTAGCTTCCGGGGAGCTGTTTTTT. It codes for CAISEGLASGELFF.